Sequencing of this T cell receptor beta chain was carried out in a study of regulatory T cells in long-lasting Graves disease. As to time point: newly diagnosed GD, antithyroid drugs for less than 3 months. The authors made the TCR library using RNA they extracted from PBMCs. V lost 7 bases to trimming and J lost 3 bases, with 16 bases between them. This CDR3 spans 15 amino acids. The V gene's germline CDR1 is LNHDA and CDR2 SQIVND (reference sequence). Investigators prepared the TCR beta libraries by applying iRepertoire HTBI primers and Arm-PCR of CDR3 regions. Each CDR3 protein gets one entry after TCRdb re-called the multiplex PCR reads with MiXCR. This sample carries 450,000 to 700,000 distinct CDR3 sequences, approximately 15% of them seen once, and the ten largest clones take 10%. In this sample, this clonotype turned up many times. This same sample was also taken into another study, of T cells in Graves' hyperthyroidism and ophthalmopathy. That investigation notes: Clinical symptoms, serum thyroxine, TRAb, thyroid ultrasound and orbital computed tomography established diagnosis.

Material: peripheral blood mononuclear cells (PBMCs), obtained at new diagnosis, from a patient treated with antithyroid drugs. This TCR came from a man aged 25-45 years with Graves disease. V gene TRBV19 combines with J gene TRBJ1-5; maybe TRBD1 (6 bases). The CDR3 sequence is CASKGNRAPNQPQHF. CDR3 in DNA: TGTGCCAGTAAGGGGAACAGGGCACCCAATCAGCCCCAGCATTTT. Drawing the rest from reference TRBV19 and TRBJ1-5, the complete variable domain is DGGITQSPKYLFRKEGQNVTLSCEQNLNHDAMYWYRQDPGQGLRLIYYSQIVNDFQKGDIAEGYSVSREKKESFPLTVTSAQKNPTAFYLCASKGNRAPNQPQHFGDGTRLSIL.